The present entry profiles one T cell receptor (beta chain) with its context. Its antigen remains unknown. The data were produced by immunoSEQ multiplex PCR, yet TCRdb's version contains in-frame clones alone and is incomplete. The repertoire consists of fewer than 2.5 million clones, with over 85% occurring once and the leading ten covering more than 0.35%. This sample was taken from a study of shared clonotypes between healthy human individuals. Overall study: Three CD4 naive, three CD4 memory, two CD8 naive and one CD8 memory plate were used per donor. Findings and limits, study-wide: Although depth was large, rarefaction showed that sequencing of the sorted subsets was incomplete.

CDR3 length: 12 residues. The junction had 7 bases not matched to a gene; V was cut back by 9 bases and J by 5 bases. In germline, CDR1 is SNHLY, CDR2 FYNNEI. This clonotype was obtained from a man younger than 35 in good health. Some clones in this sample may be carry-over from other donors' samples. The sequenced material came from naive CD4+ T cells from PBMCs. Subset specified: CD45RA+ positively selected. The chain employs TRBV2 and TRBJ2-7, with TRBD1 matching over 7 bases. Here the CDR3 reads CASQDRENEQYF. The CDR3 bases are TGTGCCAGTCAAGACAGGGAGAACGAGCAGTACTTC.